Listed here are 2 T cell receptor beta chains from one sample, sequenced in a study of T cell responses to AZD1222 COVID-19 vaccine. Some clones are missing from TCRdb's copy, which holds only in-frame ones; the method was immunoSEQ multiplex PCR. The profile shows roughly 120,000 clones, 88% of them singletons. The sample in question was peripheral blood, obtained on day 0 of AZD1222 vaccination. These TCRs come from an adult in good health.

CDR3 DNA: TGTGCCATCAGGACAGGGGGCATCGGCTCCTACGAGCAGTACTTC. It encodes CAIRTGGIGSYEQYF. The rearrangement links TRBV10-3 to TRBJ2-7; 10 bases are a match to TRBD1. The CDR3 consists of 15 residues. V lost 6 bases, J lost 0 bases, and 5 bases stayed unmatched. CDR1 is ENHRY and CDR2 is SYGVKD in the germline V gene.

The J gene is TRBJ1-1, the V gene TRBV19; D unclear. CDR1 and CDR2 from the germline V gene are LNHDA and SQIVND (reference sequence). This CDR3 comprises 13 residues. The ends were cut back, 5 bases at V and 1 base at J, with 8 bases in the middle. CDR3 sequence: CASSVRGNTEAFF. CDR3 sequence (DNA): TGTGCCAGTAGTGTTCGGGGGAACACTGAAGCTTTCTTT.